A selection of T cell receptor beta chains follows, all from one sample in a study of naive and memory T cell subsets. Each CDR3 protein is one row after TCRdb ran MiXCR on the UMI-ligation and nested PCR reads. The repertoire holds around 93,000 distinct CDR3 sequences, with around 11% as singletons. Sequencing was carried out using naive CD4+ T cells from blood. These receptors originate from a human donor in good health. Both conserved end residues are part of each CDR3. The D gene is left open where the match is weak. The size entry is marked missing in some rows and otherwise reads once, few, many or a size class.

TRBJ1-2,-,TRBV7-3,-,TGTGCCAGCAGCCCCCGGGGGGATCCGGTACAGAACTATGGCTACACCTTC,CASSPRGDPVQNYGYTF
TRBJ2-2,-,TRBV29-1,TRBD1,TGCAGCGTGATCCCAGGGGGCAACACCGGGGAGCTGTTTTTT,CSVIPGGNTGELFF
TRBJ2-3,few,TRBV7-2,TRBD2,TGTGCCAGCAGCCCGCAGCGGGGGGGGAGGGATACGCAGTATTTT,CASSPQRGGRDTQYF
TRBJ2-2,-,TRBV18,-,TGTGCCAGCTCACCAAGGGCAATTAACACCGGGGAGCTGTTTTTT,CASSPRAINTGELFF
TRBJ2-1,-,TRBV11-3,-,TGTGCCAGCAGCCCTGACCCGACCTACAATGAGCAGTTCTTC,CASSPDPTYNEQFF
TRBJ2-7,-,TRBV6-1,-,TGTGCCAGCAGTGTCCTGGGACACCTATACGAGCAGTACTTC,CASSVLGHLYEQYF
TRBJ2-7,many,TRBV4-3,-,TGCGCCAGCAGCCAAGATATCAGGGCGGATCAGTACTTC,CASSQDIRADQYF
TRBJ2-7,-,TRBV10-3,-,TGTGCCATCAGCCGGGACTTGAGCTCCTACGAGCAGTACTTC,CAISRDLSSYEQYF
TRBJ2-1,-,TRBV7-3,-,TGTGCCAGCAGCTTAAAGGGGGTTTACAATGAGCAGTTCTTC,CASSLKGVYNEQFF
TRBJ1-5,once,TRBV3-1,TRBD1,TGTGCCAGCACCCAGGGGGACCAGCCCCAGCATTTT,CASTQGDQPQHF
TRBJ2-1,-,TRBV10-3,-,TGTGCCATCAGTGACAGGGTTGAGCAGTTCTTC,CAISDRVEQFF
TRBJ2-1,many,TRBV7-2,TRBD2,TGTGCCAGCAGCTTAGAAATACTAGCGGGAGGAACTGAGCAGTTCTTC,CASSLEILAGGTEQFF
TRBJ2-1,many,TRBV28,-,TGTGCCAGCAGTGCGTGGACAGGTCGGGAGAACAATGAGCAGTTCTTC,CASSAWTGRENNEQFF
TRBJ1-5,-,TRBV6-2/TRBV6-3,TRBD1,TGTGCCAGCAGGAGCAGGGGGAGCAATCAGCCCCAGCATTTT,CASRSRGSNQPQHF
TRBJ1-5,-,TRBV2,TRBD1,TGTGCCAGCAGTGAATACAGGGGGAACAATCAGCCCCAGCATTTT,CASSEYRGNNQPQHF
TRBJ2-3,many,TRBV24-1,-,TGTGCCACCAAGACGGGGCTTAGCACAGATACGCAGTATTTT,CATKTGLSTDTQYF
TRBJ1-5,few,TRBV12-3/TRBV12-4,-,TGTGCCAGCAGTTTACTTCAGACCGGCCAGCCCCAGCATTTT,CASSLLQTGQPQHF
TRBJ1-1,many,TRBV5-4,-,TGTGCCAGCAGCTTGGGACGGGAGGGCACTGAAGCTTTCTTT,CASSLGREGTEAFF
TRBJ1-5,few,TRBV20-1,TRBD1,TGCAGTGCCAACGACAGGGTTCTAGGAGGGGGCAATCAGCCCCAGCATTTT,CSANDRVLGGGNQPQHF
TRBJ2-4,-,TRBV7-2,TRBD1,TGTGCCAGCAGCGTAGCAGGGGGCGGCGGCAAAAACATTCAGTACTTC,CASSVAGGGGKNIQYF
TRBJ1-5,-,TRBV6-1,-,TGTGCCAGTTCGGCCCAAACTAATCAGCCCCAGCATTTT,CASSAQTNQPQHF
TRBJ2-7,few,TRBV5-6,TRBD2,TGTGCCAGCAGCTGGGGCACGGAGCGGGGTTACGAGCAGTACTTC,CASSWGTERGYEQYF
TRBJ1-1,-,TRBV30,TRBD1,TGTGCCGGGAGGGACAGGGGGCAGGGGGAAGCTTTCTTT,CAGRDRGQGEAFF
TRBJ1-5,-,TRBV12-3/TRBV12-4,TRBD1,TGTGCCAGCAGTTTGAGAGGGGGCCCCCTGAGCAATCAGCCCCAGCATTTT,CASSLRGGPLSNQPQHF
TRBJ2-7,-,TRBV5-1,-,TGCGCCAGCAGCTCGGCTCCGGGACCGAGGAGCTCCTACGAGCAGTACTTC,CASSSAPGPRSSYEQYF
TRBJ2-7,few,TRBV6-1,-,TGTGCCAGCAGTGAGGTCAGGGAGCAGTACTTC,CASSEVREQYF
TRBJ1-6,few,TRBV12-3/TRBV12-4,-,TGTGCCAGCAGTTCCGACGTTATTTCACCCCTCCACTTT,CASSSDVISPLHF
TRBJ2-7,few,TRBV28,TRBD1,TGTGCCAGCAGTTTACGCGGGACAGGGCTACGCGAGCAGTACTTC,CASSLRGTGLREQYF
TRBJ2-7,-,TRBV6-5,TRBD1,TGTGCCAGCAGTTATGCGGACAGGGCTTACGAGCAGTACTTC,CASSYADRAYEQYF
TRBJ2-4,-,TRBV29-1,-,TGCAGCGTCGGGGGACTAGCCAAAAACATTCAGTACTTC,CSVGGLAKNIQYF
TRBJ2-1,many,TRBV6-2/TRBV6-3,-,TGTGCCAGCAGCCCCCACAATGAGCAGTTCTTC,CASSPHNEQFF
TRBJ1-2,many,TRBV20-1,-,TGCAGTGCTACCCGGTGGGACGTCACTTTCTTTCTTAACTATGGCTACACCTTC,CSATRWDVTFFLNYGYTF
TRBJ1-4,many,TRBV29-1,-,TGCAGCGTCGTCACCGGGAAAAATGAAAAACTGTTTTTT,CSVVTGKNEKLFF
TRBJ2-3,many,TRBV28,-,TGTGCCAGCAGTCCCAACCCGCCAGATACGCAGTATTTT,CASSPNPPDTQYF
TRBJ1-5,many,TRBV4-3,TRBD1,TGCGCCAGCAGCCAACAGGGGGGAAGGGGGCCCCAGCATTTT,CASSQQGGRGPQHF
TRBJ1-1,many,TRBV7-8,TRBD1,TGTGCCAGCAGCTCCAATCCCCCCGGGACAGCTGAAGCTTTCTTT,CASSSNPPGTAEAFF
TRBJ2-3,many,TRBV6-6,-,TGTGCCAGCAGTTACCAAGGCACAGATACGCAGTATTTT,CASSYQGTDTQYF
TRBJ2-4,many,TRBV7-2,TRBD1,TGTGCCAGCAGCCCAGGGACAGGGGAATCCAAAAACATTCAGTACTTC,CASSPGTGESKNIQYF
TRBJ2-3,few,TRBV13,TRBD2,TGTGCCAGCAGCTTGTCGGGAGGGATAACGAGCACAGATACGCAGTATTTT,CASSLSGGITSTDTQYF
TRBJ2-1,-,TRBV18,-,TGTGCCAGCTCACCACCGTCCAGGCACAATGAGCAGTTCTTC,CASSPPSRHNEQFF
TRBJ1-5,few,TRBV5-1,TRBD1,TGCGCCAGCAGCGAAGGCCCTGGCAGGGGGAGCAATCAGCCCCAGCATTTT,CASSEGPGRGSNQPQHF
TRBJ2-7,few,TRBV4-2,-,TGTGCCAGCAGCCGGGACCAGGGCATCTCCTACGAGCAGTACTTC,CASSRDQGISYEQYF
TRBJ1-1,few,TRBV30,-,TGTGCCTGGAGTGTAACTCCCATGAACACTGAAGCTTTCTTT,CAWSVTPMNTEAFF
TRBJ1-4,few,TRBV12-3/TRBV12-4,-,TGTGCCAGCAGTTCAAGGGTAGAAAAACTGTTTTTT,CASSSRVEKLFF